Following are 18 T cell receptor beta chains from one sample sequenced in a study of PD-L1 blockade in urothelial cancer. Time point described: pretreatment peripheral blood. TCRdb's copy holds only in-frame clones and misses some; the assay was immunoSEQ multiplex PCR. The repertoire has tens of thousands of clones, 70% to 90% of them found once; the top ten carry 15%. The sample consisted of PBMCs, taken around atezolizumab (anti-PD-L1) treatment. These receptors were obtained from a man aged 60 to 75 with urothelial cancer.

The rearrangement uses TRBV30 and TRBJ2-7; TRBD2 might be the D (5 bases). Germline CDR1 reads GTSNPN; CDR2 reads SVGIG (reference sequence). V gave up 3 bases and J gave up 1 base, with 10 bases separating them. The CDR3 extends over 13 amino acids. CDR3 bases: TGTGCCTGGAGCAGTGGCGGGTCCTACGAGCAGTACTTC. Translation gives CAWSSGGSYEQYF.

This clone was counted a single time. The chain carries TRBV30 and TRBJ1-4; 7 nucleotides line up with TRBD1. CDR1 is GTSNPN and CDR2 is SVGIG in the germline V gene (reference sequence). With V trimmed by 2 bases and J by 5 bases, 5 bases remained unmatched. The CDR3 has 14 residues. The CDR3 nucleotides read TGTGCCTGGAGTACCGACAGGGCGAATGAAAAACTGTTTTTT. It is translated as CAWSTDRANEKLFF.

The CDR3 loop is CASSRIYNQPQHF. The DNA of the CDR3 is TGTGCCAGCAGCAGGATCTACAATCAGCCCCAGCATTTT. The V and J genes are TRBV28 and TRBJ1-5; no clear D. V was trimmed by 6 bases and J by 3 bases, leaving 9 bases between them. Germline V CDR1 and CDR2: MDHEN, SYDVKM. CDR3 length: 13 amino acids.

This chain uses TRBV7-2 with TRBJ1-5; 7 nucleotides agree with TRBD1. V dropped 4 bases and J dropped 3; count of bases not matched to a gene: 3. The CDR3 has 14 amino acids. CDR1 is SGHTA and CDR2 is FQGNSA in the germline V gene. CDR3 bases: TGTGCCAGCAGCTGGACAGGCGCCAATCAGCCCCAGCATTTT. This encodes CASSWTGANQPQHF.

This chain connects TRBV5-1 to TRBJ2-5; TRBD1 agrees at 7 bases. CDR1 SGHRS and CDR2 YFSETQ come from the germline V gene. The V gene end was trimmed by 2 bases and the J gene end by 2 bases; junction bases not matched to a gene: 6. This CDR3 comprises 15 residues. The CDR3 sequence: CASSFSGTEQETQYF. The CDR3 DNA follows: TGCGCCAGCAGCTTCTCCGGGACAGAGCAAGAGACCCAGTACTTC.

The chain links TRBV19 to TRBJ1-5; no firm D call. V lost 7 bases, J lost 0 bases, and 10 bases lay in between. CDR1 is LNHDA and CDR2 is SQIVND in the germline V gene (reference sequence). This CDR3 comprises 14 residues. The CDR3 here is CASKRENSNQPQHF. CDR3 DNA sequence: TGTGCCAGTAAACGGGAAAATAGCAATCAGCCCCAGCATTTT.

The chain combines TRBV5-1 with TRBJ1-1; D is unresolved. Between the trimmed V and J ends, which lost 1 base and 2 bases, there was a span of 6 bases. There are 13 residues in the CDR3. Germline V gene sequence: CDR1 SGHRS, CDR2 YFSETQ. CDR3: CASSLYTNTEAFF. In nucleotides, the CDR3 is TGCGCCAGCAGCTTGTACACAAACACTGAAGCTTTCTTT. Drawing the rest from reference TRBV5-1 and TRBJ1-1, the complete variable domain is KAGVTQTPRYLIKTRGQQVTLSCSPISGHRSVSWYQQTPGQGLQFLFEYFSETQRNKGNFPGRFSGRQFSNSRSEMNVSTLELGDSALYLCASSLYTNTEAFFGQGTRLTVV.

The genes are TRBV4-2 and TRBJ2-1, with 9 bases fitting TRBD1. From germline, CDR1 is LGHNA and CDR2 YNFKEQ. The CDR3 covers 15 residues. Trimming at V came to 1 base and at J to 9 bases, leaving 7 bases not matched to a gene. DNA of the CDR3: TGTGCCAGCAGCCAAGCACTCCGACAGGGGGGTGAGCAGTTCTTC. As protein: CASSQALRQGGEQFF.

The rearrangement joins TRBV18 to TRBJ1-6, with D perhaps TRBD1 (6 bases). CDR1 is KGHSH and CDR2 is LQKENI in the germline V gene. The germline V and J ends were trimmed by 4 bases and 8 bases, with 9 bases remaining between them. The CDR3 length is 13 residues. As DNA, the CDR3 is TGTGCCAGCTCACTAAACAGGGATTCACCCCTCCACTTT. Protein: CASSLNRDSPLHF.

The chain employs TRBV5-4 and TRBJ1-2; TRBD1 agrees at 8 bases. Trimming cost V 5 bases and J 3 bases; bases outside gene matches: 9. The CDR3 has 15 amino acids. In germline, CDR1 is SGHNT, CDR2 YYREEE (reference sequence). CDR3 sequence reads: CASREQGQGDYGYTF. The CDR3 nucleotides are TGTGCCAGCAGGGAACAAGGACAGGGTGACTATGGCTACACCTTC.

This clone came up a few times. The chain has TRBV5-4 and TRBJ2-1; TRBD2 matches at 9 bases. This CDR3 spans 15 amino acids. Germline CDR1 and CDR2: SGHNT and YYREEE (reference sequence). V shed 0 bases, J shed 10 bases, and the junction held 8 bases outside the gene matches. The CDR3 loop reads CASSLAGASGKEQFF. DNA for the CDR3: TGTGCCAGCAGCTTGGCCGGGGCTAGCGGGAAAGAGCAGTTCTTC.

This chain joins TRBV7-6 and TRBJ1-1; D gene ambiguous. Germline CDR1 reads SGHVS; CDR2 reads FNYEAQ. The V end was cut by 4 bases, the J end by 4 bases, with 10 bases between. The CDR3 is 13 amino acids. CDR3 bases: TGTGCCAGCAGCTCTTCAGGATCCACTGAAGCTTTCTTT. The encoded protein is CASSSSGSTEAFF.

This chain links TRBV5-1 with TRBJ2-6, with unresolved D. Germline V gene sequence: CDR1 SGHRS, CDR2 YFSETQ. The CDR3 covers 16 residues. Trimming took 0 bases from V and 1 from J, leaving 8 bases between them. Written as DNA, the CDR3 is TGCGCCAGCAGCTTGGCGGTCTCATCTGGGGCCAACGTCCTGACTTTC. Its protein is CASSLAVSSGANVLTF.

The J gene is TRBJ2-1, the V gene TRBV7-6; 7 bases agree with TRBD2. Germline V CDR1 and CDR2: SGHVS, FNYEAQ. The trim removed 3 bases at V and 2 bases at J, leaving 10 bases unmatched. CDR3 length equals 17 residues. This chain's CDR3 is CASSFNPLASTYNEQFF. In DNA, the CDR3 is TGTGCCAGCAGCTTTAATCCACTAGCGTCCACCTACAATGAGCAGTTCTTC.

The CDR3 nucleotides are TGTGCCTGGAGTGTACGCCGGAGCACAGATACGCAGTATTTT. Its protein product is CAWSVRRSTDTQYF. The chain couples TRBV30 to TRBJ2-3, with no clear D. There are 14 residues in the CDR3. The V end was cut by 0 bases, the J end by 0 bases, with 7 bases between. Germline loops: CDR1 GTSNPN, CDR2 SVGIG (reference sequence).

The chain couples TRBV7-8 to TRBJ2-7, with D possibly being TRBD1 (6 bases). The germline CDR1 and CDR2 sequences are SGHVS and FQNEAQ. The CDR3 loop spans 12 amino acids. Trimming took off 6 bases at V and 4 bases at J, with 10 bases between the two ends. Here the CDR3 reads CASRHREYEQYF. The CDR3 DNA is TGTGCCAGCAGGCACAGGGAGTACGAGCAGTACTTC.

The chain joins TRBV14 to TRBJ1-2; D is unresolved. Between the trimmed V and J ends, which lost 5 bases and 2 bases, there was a span of 9 bases. Germline V lookup: CDR1 SGHDN, CDR2 FVKESK. The CDR3 sequence is 13 residues long. The CDR3, as DNA: TGTGCCAGCAGCTTTGACATAAACTATGGCTACACCTTC. Encoded protein: CASSFDINYGYTF.

V gene TRBV7-8 combines with J gene TRBJ2-5; tentative D call: TRBD2 (5 bases). This CDR3 spans 14 amino acids. V was trimmed by 0 bases and J by 5 bases, leaving 10 bases between them. The germline CDR1 and CDR2 sequences are SGHVS and FQNEAQ. CDR3: CASSLAIAWETQYF. In nucleotides, the CDR3 is TGTGCCAGCAGCTTAGCGATAGCGTGGGAGACCCAGTACTTC.